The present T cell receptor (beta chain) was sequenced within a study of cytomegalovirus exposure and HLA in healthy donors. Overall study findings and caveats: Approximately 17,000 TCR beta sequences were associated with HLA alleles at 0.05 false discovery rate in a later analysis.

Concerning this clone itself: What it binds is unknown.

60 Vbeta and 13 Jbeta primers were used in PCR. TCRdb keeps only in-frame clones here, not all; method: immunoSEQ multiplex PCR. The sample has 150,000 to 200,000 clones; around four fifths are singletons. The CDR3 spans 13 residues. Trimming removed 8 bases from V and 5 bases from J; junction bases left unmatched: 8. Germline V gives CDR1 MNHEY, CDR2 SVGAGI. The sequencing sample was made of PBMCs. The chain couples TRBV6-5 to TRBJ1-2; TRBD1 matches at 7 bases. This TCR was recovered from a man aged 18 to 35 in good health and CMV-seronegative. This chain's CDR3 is CASHLSGGYGYTF. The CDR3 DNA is TGTGCCAGCCACCTCTCAGGGGGATATGGCTACACCTTC.